Each of the 23 T cell receptor beta chains below was sequenced from the same sample in a study of OX40 agonist ivuxolimab in advanced cancers. Library preparation was by the immunoSEQ multiplex PCR assay. TCRdb stores this immuneACCESS table with in-frame sequences only. Part of the clones is absent; in the studies checked, under half of the shortfall reflects unresolved V genes, and no reason is known for the rest. The sample table holds around 30,000 clones, of which 80% to 95% were seen once. Jointly, the top ten make up over 8.5% of the sample. The input for sequencing was CD4+ or CD8+ T cells sorted from blood, taken in a trial of the OX40 agonist ivuxolimab. Source of these receptors: an adult with an advanced solid tumor such as melanoma, head and neck, liver or kidney cancer.

The chain is built from TRBV9 and TRBJ1-5; no reliable D call. Trimming took off 3 bases at V and 4 bases at J, with 8 bases between the two ends. The CDR3 has 13 residues. Germline V gene sequence: CDR1 SGDLS, CDR2 YYNGEE. CDR3 in amino acids: CASSADGNQPQHF. The CDR3, as DNA: TGTGCCAGCAGCGCCGACGGGAATCAGCCCCAGCATTTT.

This chain joins TRBV7-9 and TRBJ1-3; D unresolved. The CDR3 is 15 residues long. V was pared by 2 bases and J by 0 bases, with 8 bases between. CDR1 and CDR2 (germline): SEHNR, FQNEAQ (reference sequence). The CDR3 is CASSLPSSSGNTIYF. CDR3 DNA sequence: TGTGCCAGCAGCTTACCCTCGAGCTCTGGAAACACCATATATTTT.

The V and J genes are TRBV29-1 and TRBJ2-1, with no clear D. Trimming left V 4 bases short and J 6 bases short, with 10 bases between. Germline V CDR1 and CDR2: SQVTM, ANQGSEA. The CDR3 covers 12 residues. The CDR3 is CSVVSSFNEQFF. CDR3 DNA sequence: TGCAGCGTTGTATCCTCATTCAATGAGCAGTTCTTC.

The V call is TRBV7-3, the J call TRBJ2-5, with 9 bases identical to TRBD2. This CDR3 region has 15 residues. Germline V gene lookup returns CDR1 SGHTA and CDR2 FQGTGA. Losses at the gene ends were 3 bases for V and 0 bases for J; bases not matched to a gene: 2. CDR3 sequence: CASSFLAGYQETQYF. In nucleotides, the CDR3 is TGTGCCAGCAGCTTCCTAGCGGGGTACCAAGAGACCCAGTACTTC.

V gene TRBV4-3 combines with J gene TRBJ2-5, with D possibly matching TRBD2 (6 bases). V gave up 0 bases and J gave up 5 bases, with 13 bases separating them. CDR3 size: 15 residues. Germline V CDR1 and CDR2: LGHNA, YSLEER. CDR3 protein: CASSQEPSSGETQYF. In nucleotides, the CDR3 is TGCGCCAGCAGCCAAGAGCCCTCGAGCGGGGAGACCCAGTACTTC.

This clone turned up a few times. CDR3 coding DNA: TGTGCCAGCAGCTTAGACAGGGTCGGAAACACCATATATTTT. This encodes CASSLDRVGNTIYF. The V and J genes are TRBV7-9 and TRBJ1-3; D may be TRBD1 (6 bases). Germline V gene data show CDR1 as SEHNR and CDR2 as FQNEAQ (reference sequence). V lost 1 base and J 4 bases, leaving 8 bases between the germline ends. The CDR3 totals 14 residues.

This clone was seen only once. The rearrangement joins TRBV5-1 to TRBJ1-1; no clear D. The CDR3 consists of 14 residues. In germline, CDR1 is SGHRS, CDR2 YFSETQ. Between the trimmed V and J ends, which lost 2 bases and 1 base, there was a span of 9 bases. The CDR3 nucleotides read TGCGCCAGCAGCTTTCGTACACCGAACACTGAAGCTTTCTTT. Amino acid sequence: CASSFRTPNTEAFF.

This rearrangement joins TRBV7-6 to TRBJ2-6, with D unclear. Germline CDR1 SGHVS, CDR2 FNYEAQ. V lost 4 bases, J lost 4 bases, and 5 bases lay in between. CDR3 size: 13 residues. The CDR3 bases are TGTGCCAGCAGCTCGTTCGGGGCCAACGTCCTGACTTTC. This translates into CASSSFGANVLTF.

This clone has only a few counts. The V call is TRBV7-9, the J call TRBJ1-2; 10 bases match TRBD1. This CDR3 is built from 16 residues. Germline assignment: CDR1 SEHNR and CDR2 FQNEAQ (reference sequence). V shed 3 bases and J 4 bases; nucleotides not matched to a gene: 8. The CDR3: CASSLPTGGSSYGYTF. CDR3 coding DNA: TGTGCCAGCAGCTTGCCGACAGGGGGCTCTAGCTATGGCTACACCTTC.

The V and J genes are TRBV19 and TRBJ2-7; 9 bases align to TRBD1. The CDR3 is 16 residues long. V dropped 5 bases and J dropped 0; count of bases not matched to a gene: 8. Germline V CDR1 and CDR2: LNHDA, SQIVND (reference sequence). The CDR3: CASSLVPGQGSYEQYF. The CDR3 nucleotides read TGTGCCAGTAGTCTCGTACCGGGACAGGGCTCCTACGAGCAGTACTTC. Looking up the rest from reference TRBV19 and TRBJ2-7 gives the full variable domain: DGGITQSPKYLFRKEGQNVTLSCEQNLNHDAMYWYRQDPGQGLRLIYYSQIVNDFQKGDIAEGYSVSREKKESFPLTVTSAQKNPTAFYLCASSLVPGQGSYEQYFGPGTRLTVT.

The chain employs TRBV28 and TRBJ1-2; 7 bases match TRBD1. The length of the CDR3 is 12 residues. Trimming at V came to 6 bases and at J to 7 bases, leaving 5 bases not matched to a gene. The germline V gene has CDR1 MDHEN and CDR2 SYDVKM. The CDR3 protein is CASRMTGFGYTF. DNA for the CDR3: TGTGCCAGCAGGATGACAGGGTTTGGCTACACCTTC.

V usage is TRBV9 and J usage is TRBJ2-7, with TRBD1 matching 9 bases. The CDR3 contains 13 residues. V trimming: 4 bases; J trimming: 3 bases; junction bases outside the gene matches: 2. CDR1 and CDR2 from the germline V gene are SGDLS and YYNGEE. The CDR3 bases are TGTGCCAGCAGCACGGGACAGGGCTACGAGCAGTACTTC. Protein sequence: CASSTGQGYEQYF.

This clone was seen a single time. The chain is built from TRBV28 and TRBJ2-1; 11 nucleotides line up with TRBD2. CDR1 and CDR2 from the germline V gene are MDHEN and SYDVKM. CDR3 length equals 16 residues. The V segment lost 5 bases and the J segment 4 bases; nucleotides outside the gene matches: 7. For the CDR3, the DNA is TGTGCCAGCAGTGTTGGGACTAGCGGAGATTACAATGAGCAGTTCTTC. Its translation is CASSVGTSGDYNEQFF.

The rearrangement uses TRBV10-1 and TRBJ2-7, with TRBD1 identical over 7 bases. V lost 0 bases to trimming and J lost 3 bases; unmatched junction nucleotides: 8. CDR3 size: 16 residues. CDR1 is WNHNN, CDR2 SYGVQD, per germline (reference sequence). In DNA, the CDR3 is TGCGCCAGCAGTGAGTCGAGGACAGGACTGGACTACGAGCAGTACTTC. It specifies CASSESRTGLDYEQYF.

This clone was recorded a few times. The chain has TRBV6-6 and TRBJ1-1; D is perhaps TRBD1 (5 bases). Trimming stripped 5 bases from V and 5 bases from J, with 15 bases between. Germline assignment: CDR1 MNHNY and CDR2 SVGAGI (reference sequence). This CDR3 is built from 14 residues. The CDR3 sequence is CASSSFGAGTEAFF. In DNA, the CDR3 is TGTGCCAGCAGTAGCTTCGGGGCGGGGACTGAAGCTTTCTTT.

The chain uses TRBV6-1 and TRBJ2-3; a weak D match, TRBD1 (5 bases). V was cut by 2 bases and J by 3 bases, with 15 bases left in between. Germline V lookup: CDR1 MNHNS, CDR2 SASEGT. The CDR3 totals 16 residues. The CDR3 DNA is TGTGCCAGCAGTGAATTGGCAGGGTCGGAGACAGATACGCAGTATTTT. This sequence encodes CASSELAGSETDTQYF.

The chain is built from TRBV1 and TRBJ1-2. TRBV1 is a listed pseudogene. This CDR3 is built from 16 residues. CDR3: CTSRFKRVRKTYGYTF. The CDR3, as DNA: TGCACCAGCAGATTTAAACGTGTGCGAAAGACCTATGGCTACACCTTC.

The chain uses TRBV13 and TRBJ1-1; TRBD1 matches 7 bases. Trimming took 7 bases from V and 1 from J; bases not matched to a gene: 3. CDR3 length equals 13 residues. Germline CDR1 PRHDT, CDR2 FYEKMQ (reference sequence). CDR3 residues: CASNRGGNTEAFF. DNA for the CDR3: TGTGCCAGCAACAGGGGTGGGAACACTGAAGCTTTCTTT.

The chain combines TRBV5-8 with TRBJ2-3; D possibly corresponds to TRBD2 (6 bases). There are 10 residues in the CDR3. CDR1 is SGHTS, CDR2 YDEGEE, per germline. The CDR3 loop is CGGTADTQYF. The CDR3 DNA reads as TGTGGGGGGACTGCAGATACGCAGTATTTT.

This sequence joins TRBV7-9 and TRBJ2-7; perhaps TRBD2 as D (6 bases). CDR1 and CDR2 from the germline V gene are SEHNR and FQNEAQ (reference sequence). The CDR3 is 14 residues long. The V end lost 5 bases, the J end lost 2 bases, and 13 bases lay between the germline ends. The CDR3: CASSPPSETYEQYF. CDR3 DNA: TGTGCCAGCAGCCCCCCTAGCGAGACCTACGAGCAGTACTTC.

This clone has a single count. The rearrangement uses TRBV27 and TRBJ1-1; a weak D match, TRBD1 (5 bases). The CDR3 runs 14 residues. The germline V gene encodes CDR1 MNHEY and CDR2 SMNVEV (reference sequence). Trimming left V 3 bases short and J 3 bases short, with 11 bases between. CDR3 sequence: CASSFTGADTEAFF. The CDR3 DNA sequence: TGTGCCAGCAGTTTTACCGGGGCGGACACTGAAGCTTTCTTT.

The chain has TRBV27 and TRBJ2-7; D is perhaps TRBD1 (5 bases). This CDR3 region has 14 residues. The germline CDR1 and CDR2 sequences are MNHEY and SMNVEV (reference sequence). Trimming took 4 bases from V and 2 from J, leaving 12 bases between them. The chain's CDR3 is CASSSRTPAYEQYF. The CDR3 DNA sequence: TGTGCCAGCAGTTCTAGGACACCCGCCTACGAGCAGTACTTC.

The J gene is TRBJ1-4, the V gene TRBV9, with D perhaps TRBD1 (6 bases). Germline values: CDR1 SGDLS, CDR2 YYNGEE. The germline V and J ends were trimmed by 3 bases and 6 bases, with 18 bases remaining between them. This CDR3 has 16 residues. This chain's CDR3 is CASSAPTDSADEKLFF. In nucleotides, the CDR3 is TGTGCCAGCAGCGCCCCCACGGACAGTGCGGATGAAAAACTGTTTTTT. Filled out from reference TRBV9 and TRBJ1-4, the complete variable domain reads DSGVTQTPKHLITATGQRVTLRCSPRSGDLSVYWYQQSLDQGLQFLIQYYNGEERAKGNILERFSAQQFPDLHSELNLSSLELGDSALYFCASSAPTDSADEKLFFGSGTQLSVL.